The 4 T cell receptor beta chains below come from one sample, sequenced in a study of T-cell reconstitution after alpha-beta-depleted transplantation in children. For TCRbeta, the library was prepared with unique molecular identifiers. TCRdb recomputed calls from the PCR reads with MiXCR, one row per CDR3 protein. The data contain some 190,000 distinct CDR3 sequences, roughly 10% of them singletons. Sequenced material: PBMCs, taken before TCRalphabeta/CD19-depleted stem cell transplant. These receptors were obtained from a boy younger than 10 with acute myeloid leukemia, due to receive a stem cell transplant.

This clonotype was observed many times. The chain joins TRBV28 to TRBJ1-1, with D possibly TRBD1 on 6 matching bases. Germline V gene data show CDR1 as MDHEN and CDR2 as SYDVKM. This CDR3 contains 12 residues. Trimming took 8 bases from V and 7 from J, leaving 14 bases between them. Written as DNA, the CDR3 is TGTGCCAGCTTTTGGGGGCAGGGTGAAGCTTTCTTT. Translated, it gives CASFWGQGEAFF.

Notes on this clonotype: A read error may be the cause here, since a much bigger clone is one base away. The rearrangement links TRBV27 to TRBJ1-3; tentative D call: TRBD1 (5 bases). This CDR3 has 14 amino acids. In germline, CDR1 is MNHEY, CDR2 SMNVEV (reference sequence). DNA for the CDR3: TGTGCCAGCAGTTTAAGGGGCTCGAGCAACACCATACATTTT. As protein: CASSLRGSSNTIHF.

This clonotype was counted many times. The chain carries TRBV2 and TRBJ2-2, with unresolved D. The CDR3 has 13 amino acids. The germline V gene encodes CDR1 SNHLY and CDR2 FYNNEI. Trimming shortened V by 6 bases and J by 9 bases, and 14 bases separated the two germline ends. CDR3 DNA sequence: TGTGCCAGCAGCCTCCTAACGGGTTGGGAGCTGTTTTTT. Residues: CASSLLTGWELFF.

This clonotype has a count of ten or more. This rearrangement joins TRBV5-1 to TRBJ2-3; 8 bases align to TRBD1. J was trimmed by 5 bases and V by 5 bases; bases with no gene match: 7. The CDR3 sequence is 14 residues long. The germline gives CDR1 SGHRS, CDR2 YFSETQ. CDR3 coding DNA: TGCGCCAGCAGGCGGACAGGGTTGGGAGATACGCAGTATTTT. It specifies CASRRTGLGDTQYF.